The next 31 T cell receptor beta chains were all read from a single sample in a study of graft-versus-host responses after intestinal transplantation. Responders that carried the CFSE label, around 200,000 of them, were plated with around 200,000 irradiated, violet-dye-labeled stimulator cells. Libraries were prepared by immunoSEQ multiplex PCR; TCRdb keeps only in-frame clonotypes and omits some of them. The sample comprises 13,000 to 15,000 clones, around 33% of which are singletons, and around 2% rests with the top ten. The specimen comprised alloreactive CD8+ T cells from a mixed lymphocyte reaction culture, sampled before intestinal transplant. The subset: CFSE-low proliferating T cells sorted from approximately 6-day pre-transplant mixed lymphocyte reaction (GvH or HvG direction). These receptor sequences come from a human patient who received an intestinal transplant.

The chain carries TRBV5-5 and TRBJ1-1, with D hard to call. The V gene's germline CDR1 is SGHKS and CDR2 YYEKEE (reference sequence). This CDR3 spans 14 amino acids. Trimming removed 0 bases at V and 2 bases at J, with 8 bases between. CDR3 DNA: TGTGCCAGCAGCTTGGTGGCGGGAAACACTGAAGCTTTCTTT. It codes for CASSLVAGNTEAFF.

This clone was counted a few times. V is TRBV6-6 and J is TRBJ2-7, with 11 bases aligning to TRBD2. Trimming at V came to 6 bases and at J to 6 bases, leaving 1 base not matched to a gene. Germline-derived CDR1 and CDR2 are MNHNY and SVGAGI (reference sequence). This CDR3 has 12 residues. The CDR3 region is CASRGLAVEQYF. In nucleotides, the CDR3 is TGTGCCAGCAGGGGACTAGCGGTCGAGCAGTACTTC.

The rearrangement joins TRBV7-9 to TRBJ2-3, with 10 bases identical to TRBD2. V was clipped by 5 bases and J by 8 bases; unmatched bases: 13. The germline CDR1 and CDR2 sequences are SEHNR and FQNEAQ (reference sequence). The length of the CDR3 is 16 residues. The CDR3, as DNA: TGTGCCAGCAGCCCACCTTTAGCGGGGGGCCCGGGTACGCAGTATTTT. Its translation is CASSPPLAGGPGTQYF. Full variable domain (missing parts from reference TRBV7-9 and TRBJ2-3): DTGVSQNPRHKITKRGQNVTFRCDPISEHNRLYWYRQTLGQGPEFLTYFQNEAQLEKSRLLSDRFSAERPKGSFSTLEIQRTEQGDSAMYLCASSPPLAGGPGTQYFGPGTRLTVL.

The chain recombines TRBV4-1 with TRBJ2-2; a possible D gene is TRBD1 (6 bases). CDR1 and CDR2 (germline): MGHRA, YSYEKL. The germline V and J ends were trimmed by 1 base and 8 bases, with 11 bases remaining between them. The CDR3 loop spans 14 amino acids. CDR3 residues: CASSQANDRGELFF. CDR3 nucleotide sequence: TGCGCCAGCAGCCAAGCCAACGACAGGGGGGAGCTGTTTTTT.

This chain connects TRBV4-3 to TRBJ2-1, with TRBD2 matching over 14 bases. CDR1 and CDR2 (germline): LGHNA, YSLEER. J lost 2 bases, V lost 1 base, and 1 base had no gene match. The CDR3 has 17 amino acids. The CDR3 sequence is CASSQGTSGGTYNEQFF. CDR3 DNA sequence: TGCGCCAGCAGCCAAGGGACTAGCGGGGGGACCTACAATGAGCAGTTCTTC.

Only a few counts were recorded for this clone. This rearrangement joins TRBV4-1 to TRBJ2-3, with TRBD2 matching over 11 bases. With V trimmed by 1 base and J by 5 bases, 5 bases remained unmatched. The germline CDR1 and CDR2 sequences are MGHRA and YSYEKL. The CDR3 contains 16 residues. CDR3 coding DNA: TGCGCCAGCAGCCAAGTAGCGGGGGGGTTTGTAGATACGCAGTATTTT. Its translation: CASSQVAGGFVDTQYF.

The V call is TRBV5-1, the J call TRBJ1-5; 8 nucleotides align to TRBD1. V shed 3 bases and J 0 bases; nucleotides not matched to a gene: 2. The CDR3 is 15 residues long. Germline values: CDR1 SGHRS, CDR2 YFSETQ. CDR3 coding DNA: TGCGCCAGCAGCTGGACAGGGTATAGCAATCAGCCCCAGCATTTT. Amino acid sequence: CASSWTGYSNQPQHF.

This clone has more than one count but fewer than ten. The V and J genes are TRBV25-1 and TRBJ1-1, with D possibly matching TRBD1 (5 bases). Germline V gene data show CDR1 as MGHDK and CDR2 as SYGVNS. Trimming removed 5 bases at V and 3 bases at J, with 7 bases between. The CDR3 consists of 12 residues. The CDR3 here is CASSKGYTEAFF. The CDR3 DNA follows: TGTGCCAGCAGTAAGGGGTACACTGAAGCTTTCTTT.

By its share, this clone is medium-sized. The rearrangement uses TRBV4-3 and TRBJ1-1, with D perhaps TRBD1 (6 bases). V was cut by 6 bases and J by 1 base, with 9 bases left in between. The CDR3 extends over 13 amino acids. CDR1 and CDR2 (germline): LGHNA, YSLEER. CDR3 in amino acids: CASSLQGNTEAFF. CDR3 nucleotide sequence: TGCGCCAGCAGTCTACAGGGGAACACTGAAGCTTTCTTT.

The chain employs TRBV6-6 and TRBJ1-4; 7 positions agree with TRBD1. The V and J ends lost 5 bases and 7 bases, in that order; junction bases with no gene match: 13. This CDR3 region has 16 residues. CDR1 and CDR2 (germline): MNHNY, SVGAGI (reference sequence). Here the CDR3 reads CASSGKQGSVGEKLFF. DNA for the CDR3: TGTGCCAGCAGTGGAAAACAGGGGTCGGTTGGTGAAAAACTGTTTTTT.

This clone was picked up a small number of times. V gene TRBV27 combines with J gene TRBJ1-2, with D perhaps matching TRBD1 (6 bases). CDR1 is MNHEY and CDR2 is SMNVEV in the germline V gene (reference sequence). This CDR3 contains 13 residues. The germline V and J ends were trimmed by 2 bases and 6 bases, with 10 bases remaining between them. CDR3 in DNA: TGTGCCAGCAGTTTAGGCGGGGGCCATGGCTACACCTTC. Protein: CASSLGGGHGYTF.

This clone was seen only once. This chain links TRBV4-1 with TRBJ1-1; 9 positions match TRBD1. This CDR3 has 15 residues. V shed 3 bases, J shed 4 bases, and the junction held 6 bases outside the gene matches. Germline V gene lookup returns CDR1 MGHRA and CDR2 YSYEKL. The CDR3 nucleotides are TGCGCCAGCAGCCACGATGGGACAGGGATCACTGAAGCTTTCTTT. As protein: CASSHDGTGITEAFF.

The CDR3 coding sequence is TGTGCCAGCAGCTATGGACAGAACTATGGCTACACCTTC. As protein: CASSYGQNYGYTF. The genes are TRBV6-5 and TRBJ1-2, with a possible D match to TRBD1 (6 bases). This CDR3 has 13 residues. The V end lost 6 bases, the J end lost 2 bases, and 10 bases lay between the germline ends. Germline V gene sequence: CDR1 MNHEY, CDR2 SVGAGI.

The chain carries TRBV30 and TRBJ2-2, with 7 bases aligning to TRBD1. CDR1 GTSNPN and CDR2 SVGIG come from the germline V gene (reference sequence). V lost 3 bases and J lost 1; bases outside the gene matches: 5. This CDR3 contains 15 residues. CDR3 amino acids: CAWRIGTVNTGELFF. In DNA form, the CDR3 reads TGTGCCTGGAGAATCGGGACAGTGAACACCGGGGAGCTGTTTTTT.

The chain links TRBV30 to TRBJ1-2; D is ambiguous. V lost 0 bases and J lost 5, with 10 bases in between. The CDR3 is 13 residues long. Germline values: CDR1 GTSNPN, CDR2 SVGIG (reference sequence). CDR3 region: CAWSVGGPYGYTF. The CDR3 DNA reads as TGTGCCTGGAGTGTAGGAGGCCCTTATGGCTACACCTTC.

V is TRBV2 and J is TRBJ2-3, with 10 nucleotides matching TRBD1. V was pared by 2 bases and J by 4 bases, with 3 bases of the junction left unmatched. Per the germline V gene, CDR1 is SNHLY and CDR2 is FYNNEI. CDR3 length: 15 residues. CDR3: CASSEIGTGADTQYF. CDR3 bases: TGTGCCAGCAGTGAAATCGGGACAGGGGCAGATACGCAGTATTTT.

V gene TRBV4-3 combines with J gene TRBJ2-5; 9 bases align to TRBD2. Germline CDR1 is LGHNA and CDR2 is YSLEER. V lost 0 bases and J lost 5; bases outside the gene matches: 10. The CDR3 spans 17 residues. This chain's CDR3 is CASSQDPFSGGRETQYF. CDR3 sequence (DNA): TGCGCCAGCAGCCAAGACCCCTTTAGCGGGGGTAGGGAGACCCAGTACTTC.

By its share, this clone is medium-sized (0.01 to 0.1%). The CDR3 DNA reads TGTGCCAGCAACAAGATCCGGGACAGCCTCACAGATACGCAGTATTTT. Translated, it gives CASNKIRDSLTDTQYF. The V call is TRBV2, the J call TRBJ2-3; 7 bases agree with TRBD1. The ends lost 7 bases at V and 2 bases at J; junction bases unmatched: 12. The CDR3 runs 16 residues. The germline V gene has CDR1 SNHLY and CDR2 FYNNEI. Based on the CDR3 plus reference TRBV2 and TRBJ2-3, the full variable domain is EPEVTQTPSHQVTQMGQEVILRCVPISNHLYFYWYRQILGQKVEFLVSFYNNEISEKSEIFDDQFSVERPDGSNFTLKIRSTKLEDSAMYFCASNKIRDSLTDTQYFGPGTRLTVL.

This clone showed up just a few times. The V gene is TRBV28, the J gene TRBJ1-3, with 10 bases matching TRBD1. V lost 4 bases and J lost 0; bases outside the gene matches: 6. This CDR3 spans 17 amino acids. Germline CDR1 reads MDHEN; CDR2 reads SYDVKM. CDR3 bases: TGTGCCAGCAGTTCGACCGGGACAGGGGTCTCTGGAAACACCATATATTTT. Translating it yields CASSSTGTGVSGNTIYF. The full variable domain, in which reference TRBV28 and TRBJ1-3 provide the parts outside the CDR3, is DVKVTQSSRYLVKRTGEKVFLECVQDMDHENMFWYRQDPGLGLRLIYFSYDVKMKEKGDIPEGYSVSREKKERFSLILESASTNQTSMYLCASSSTGTGVSGNTIYFGEGSWLTVV.

V is TRBV5-1 and J is TRBJ2-1, with 7 positions matching TRBD2. The CDR3 consists of 16 residues. The junction had 6 bases not matched to a gene; V was cut back by 1 base and J by 2 bases. Germline V gene data show CDR1 as SGHRS and CDR2 as YFSETQ. The CDR3 spells CASSLSAGRAYNEQFF. As DNA, the CDR3 is TGCGCCAGCAGCTTGTCAGCGGGGAGGGCCTACAATGAGCAGTTCTTC.

This clone was detected a few times. DNA of the CDR3: TGTGCCAGTAGTATAGTGGGAGGGGTCACCGGGGAGCTGTTTTTT. Its translation: CASSIVGGVTGELFF. This chain connects TRBV19 to TRBJ2-2; 7 positions match TRBD2. J lost 4 bases, V lost 1 base, and 3 bases had no gene match. CDR1 and CDR2 (germline): LNHDA, SQIVND (reference sequence). CDR3 length equals 15 residues. Filled out from reference TRBV19 and TRBJ2-2, the complete variable domain reads DGGITQSPKYLFRKEGQNVTLSCEQNLNHDAMYWYRQDPGQGLRLIYYSQIVNDFQKGDIAEGYSVSREKKESFPLTVTSAQKNPTAFYLCASSIVGGVTGELFFGEGSRLTVL.

The rearrangement joins TRBV4-3 to TRBJ2-2; D uncertain. Trimming pared 0 bases from V and 6 bases from J, leaving 8 bases between. Germline lookup yields CDR1 LGHNA and CDR2 YSLEER. CDR3 size: 14 residues. In nucleotides, the CDR3 is TGCGCCAGCAGCCAAGACTCCTGGCCCGGGGAGCTGTTTTTT. Protein: CASSQDSWPGELFF.

The table lists this clone with a few counts. The chain links TRBV4-3 to TRBJ2-5; D is perhaps TRBD2 (5 bases). The DNA end is more similar to TRBJ2-7, so the J call may be wrong. CDR1 is LGHNA and CDR2 is YSLEER in the germline V gene. The CDR3 totals 16 residues. CDR3 sequence: CASSQGIAAGVYEQYF. Here the CDR3 DNA reads TGCGCCAGCAGCCAAGGTATAGCCGCCGGGGTCTACGAGCAGTACTTC.

By sample share, this clone is medium-sized. At the DNA level, this CDR3 is encoded by other sequences in the same sample as well. The V call is TRBV10-2, the J call TRBJ1-2, with 7 bases aligning to TRBD1. Germline CDR1 and CDR2: WSHSY and SAAADI. The junction had 6 bases not matched to a gene; V was cut back by 3 bases and J by 8 bases. The CDR3 is 13 residues long. CDR3 sequence: CASSESTGKGYTF. The DNA of the CDR3 is TGCGCCAGCAGTGAATCGACAGGGAAGGGCTACACCTTC.

The chain links TRBV4-3 to TRBJ2-7; possibly TRBD2 for D (5 bases). V lost 0 bases to trimming and J lost 2 bases, with 11 bases between them. The length of the CDR3 is 15 residues. CDR1 and CDR2 (germline): LGHNA, YSLEER. CDR3 nucleotides: TGCGCCAGCAGCCAAGATTCGTGGGGAGCCTACGAGCAGTACTTC. Translation: CASSQDSWGAYEQYF.

The chain is built from TRBV13 and TRBJ2-2, with TRBD1 matching over 10 bases. Losses at the gene ends were 7 bases for V and 6 bases for J; bases not matched to a gene: 5. CDR1 and CDR2 (germline): PRHDT, FYEKMQ (reference sequence). The CDR3 totals 14 residues. The CDR3 nucleotides are TGTGCCAGCACCCTCGGGACAGGGGCCGGGGAGCTGTTTTTT. The encoded protein is CASTLGTGAGELFF.

The chain links TRBV11-2 to TRBJ1-2, with TRBD1 as a possible D gene (6 bases). Germline V gives CDR1 SGHAT, CDR2 FQNNGV. V was clipped by 1 base and J by 5 bases, with 11 bases between them. The CDR3 spans 14 residues. CDR3 DNA: TGTGCCAGCAGCTTAGGAGCAGGGGTTTATGGCTACACCTTC. It yields the protein CASSLGAGVYGYTF.

The chain uses TRBV9 and TRBJ2-1; D remains ambiguous. V gave up 3 bases and J gave up 8 bases, with 12 bases separating them. The length of the CDR3 is 13 residues. The germline V gene has CDR1 SGDLS and CDR2 YYNGEE. For the CDR3, the DNA is TGTGCCAGCAGCGGACACCTCCCCGATGAGCAGTTCTTC. It translates to CASSGHLPDEQFF.

A few counts support this clone. The genes are TRBV10-3 and TRBJ1-2; 8 bases align to TRBD1. The ends lost 6 bases at V and 2 bases at J; junction bases unmatched: 14. This CDR3 is built from 17 residues. Germline V gives CDR1 ENHRY, CDR2 SYGVKD. DNA of the CDR3: TGTGCCATCAGCTGGGGGACAGGTGAAGTCGTGAACTATGGCTACACCTTC. Its translation: CAISWGTGEVVNYGYTF.

This clone was seen only a few times. The V call is TRBV19, the J call TRBJ1-1; D remains ambiguous. This CDR3 has 12 residues. CDR1 is LNHDA, CDR2 SQIVND, per germline (reference sequence). Trimming removed 3 bases at V and 4 bases at J, with 6 bases between. This CDR3 reads CASSIAGTEAFF. CDR3 nucleotides: TGTGCCAGTAGTATCGCGGGCACTGAAGCTTTCTTT. The variable domain in full, with the rest retrieved from reference TRBV19 and TRBJ1-1, is DGGITQSPKYLFRKEGQNVTLSCEQNLNHDAMYWYRQDPGQGLRLIYYSQIVNDFQKGDIAEGYSVSREKKESFPLTVTSAQKNPTAFYLCASSIAGTEAFFGQGTRLTVV.

The chain links TRBV7-8 to TRBJ1-6; 9 positions match TRBD1. The ends lost 1 base at V and 9 bases at J; junction bases unmatched: 4. CDR1 and CDR2 (germline): SGHVS, FQNEAQ. The CDR3 contains 15 residues. The CDR3 DNA reads as TGTGCCAGCAGCTTAGAAAGGGGACAGGGTTCACCCCTCCACTTT. Its translation is CASSLERGQGSPLHF. Variable domain in full (rest from reference TRBV7-8 and TRBJ1-6): GAGVSQSPRYKVAKRGQDVALRCDPISGHVSLFWYQQALGQGPEFLTYFQNEAQLDKSGLPSDRFFAERPEGSVSTLKIQRTQQEDSAVYLCASSLERGQGSPLHFGNGTRLTVT.